This T cell receptor beta chain was sequenced in a study of cytomegalovirus exposure and HLA in healthy donors. Findings and caveats of the study: For most TCR sequences rarity was the rule, although some public TCRs occurred in many donors.

PCR was performed using 60 Vbeta and 13 Jbeta primers. Assay used: immunoSEQ multiplex PCR; TCRdb lists only in-frame clones, some missing. The sample consists of 150,000 to 200,000 clones, about 85% of them appearing once. Germline V lookup: CDR1 ENHRY, CDR2 SYGVKD. The V end was cut by 3 bases, the J end by 1 base, with 9 bases between. The CDR3 sequence is 14 residues long. Notes on this clone: Its target is not known.

Sequencing was done on a sample of PBMCs. This TCR came from a man aged 18-30 years in good health and CMV-seropositive. This sequence joins TRBV10-3 and TRBJ1-1; maybe TRBD1 (6 bases). CDR3 residues: CAISEWGQNTEAFF. CDR3 bases: TGTGCCATCAGTGAATGGGGACAGAACACTGAAGCTTTCTTT.